This TCR beta chain appears in the sequencing data of a study of T cells in Graves' hyperthyroidism and ophthalmopathy. Per germline, CDR1 SGHTA and CDR2 FQGNSA. The CDR3 covers 15 residues. V dropped 5 bases and J dropped 5; count of bases not matched to a gene: 9. The TCR beta CDR3 regions underwent amplification using RNA transcripts as the source. Initially, a first-round RT-PCR of the TCR CDR3 employed the HTBI primer set. In TCRdb, the multiplex PCR reads were re-called with MiXCR into one record per CDR3 protein. There are hundreds of thousands of distinct CDR3 sequences in the sample; approximately 19% occur only once, and roughly a sixth lies in the top ten. Diagnoses rested on clinical symptoms, serum thyroxine and TRAb, thyroid ultrasound and orbital computed tomography.

The receptor was derived from a woman aged 45 to 65 with Graves' hyperthyroidism that later progressed to Graves' ophthalmopathy. This sequence joins TRBV7-2 and TRBJ2-5; 9 bases line up with TRBD1. The sample consisted of blood. CDR3 amino acids: CASSPGGTGFETQYF. CDR3 DNA: TGTGCCAGCAGCCCAGGAGGGACAGGGTTTGAGACCCAGTACTTC.